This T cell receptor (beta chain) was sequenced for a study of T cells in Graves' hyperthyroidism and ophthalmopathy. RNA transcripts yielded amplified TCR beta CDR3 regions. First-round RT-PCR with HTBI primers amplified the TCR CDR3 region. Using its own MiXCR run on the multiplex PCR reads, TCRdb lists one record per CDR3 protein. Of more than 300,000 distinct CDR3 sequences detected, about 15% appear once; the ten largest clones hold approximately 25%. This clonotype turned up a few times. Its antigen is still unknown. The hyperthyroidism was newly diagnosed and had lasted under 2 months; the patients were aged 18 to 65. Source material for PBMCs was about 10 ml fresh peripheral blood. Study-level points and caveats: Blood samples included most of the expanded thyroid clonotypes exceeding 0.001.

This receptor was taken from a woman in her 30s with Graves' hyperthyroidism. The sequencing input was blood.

The CDR3 DNA is TGTGCCAGCAGTCCGACAGGTAAAGAGCAGTACTTC. Translation: CASSPTGKEQYF. The rearrangement joins TRBV6-1 to TRBJ2-7; a possible D gene is TRBD1 (6 bases). The germline CDR1 and CDR2 sequences are MNHNS and SASEGT. CDR3 length: 12 residues. V was pared by 5 bases and J by 7 bases, with 12 bases between.